Listed here are 23 T cell receptor beta chains from one sample, sequenced in a study of OX40 agonist ivuxolimab in advanced cancers. TCRdb's copy holds only in-frame clones and misses some; the assay was immunoSEQ multiplex PCR. The data show about 98,000 clones, roughly 85% seen once. This specimen consisted of CD4+ or CD8+ T cells sorted from blood, obtained in a trial of the OX40 agonist ivuxolimab. The origin of the receptors is an adult with an advanced solid tumor such as melanoma, head and neck, liver or kidney cancer.

The chain joins TRBV5-1 to TRBJ2-1; 7 bases are shared with TRBD2. J gave up 10 bases and V 0 bases, and 1 base lay outside the gene matches. CDR3 size: 12 residues. Germline V gene data show CDR1 as SGHRS and CDR2 as YFSETQ. The CDR3 region is CASSLERGEQFF. Here the CDR3 DNA reads TGCGCCAGCAGCTTGGAGCGGGGCGAGCAGTTCTTC.

The chain is built from TRBV5-6 and TRBJ1-5; tentatively, D is TRBD1 (6 bases). The CDR3 runs to 15 residues. Trimming removed 1 base at V and 1 base at J, with 9 bases between. Per germline, CDR1 SGHDT and CDR2 YYEEEE. CDR3 protein: CASSLWGASNQPQHF. The CDR3 coding sequence is TGTGCCAGCAGCTTGTGGGGGGCGAGCAATCAGCCCCAGCATTTT.

The V gene is TRBV5-1, the J gene TRBJ2-5; D is unresolved. The CDR3 covers 13 residues. Between the trimmed V and J ends, which lost 0 bases and 5 bases, there was a span of 8 bases. From germline, CDR1 is SGHRS and CDR2 YFSETQ. The CDR3 reads CASSLERDETQYF. The CDR3 nucleotides are TGCGCCAGCAGCTTGGAAAGGGATGAGACCCAGTACTTC.

The chain employs TRBV28 and TRBJ1-2; D possibly corresponds to TRBD1 (6 bases). Trimming pared 5 bases from V and 5 bases from J, leaving 18 bases between. This CDR3 has 15 residues. Germline values: CDR1 MDHEN, CDR2 SYDVKM. CDR3 DNA sequence: TGTGCCAGCAGTCCGAACTACAGGGAAAGATATGGCTACACCTTC. Its protein is CASSPNYRERYGYTF.

The J gene is TRBJ2-1, the V gene TRBV10-3; D perhaps matches TRBD2 (5 bases). Germline V lookup: CDR1 ENHRY, CDR2 SYGVKD. V shed 3 bases and J shed 9 bases, with 9 bases lying between them. This CDR3 spans 12 amino acids. This CDR3 reads CAISDDAGEQFF. The CDR3 DNA follows: TGTGCCATCAGTGACGATGCGGGTGAGCAGTTCTTC.

With respect to this clone: An end of the junction does not agree with germline; a read error may underlie this. This chain connects TRBV7-3 to TRBJ2-7; 7 bases map to TRBD2. The CDR3 extends over 15 amino acids. Per the germline V gene, CDR1 is SGHTA and CDR2 is FQGTGA. In DNA form, the CDR3 reads TGTGCCAGCAGTTTAATTCAGGCGGGGGACTACGAGCAGTACTTC. This gives the protein CASSLIQAGDYEQYF.

This clone has just a few counts. The chain joins TRBV5-1 to TRBJ1-3; perhaps TRBD1 as D (5 bases). The V end was cut by 4 bases, the J end by 4 bases, with 15 bases between. The CDR3 extends over 15 amino acids. Germline CDR1 is SGHRS and CDR2 is YFSETQ. Here the CDR3 reads CASSPSAGSGNTIYF. CDR3 DNA: TGCGCCAGCAGCCCTTCTGCAGGGTCAGGAAACACCATATATTTT. Full variable domain (missing parts from reference TRBV5-1 and TRBJ1-3): KAGVTQTPRYLIKTRGQQVTLSCSPISGHRSVSWYQQTPGQGLQFLFEYFSETQRNKGNFPGRFSGRQFSNSRSEMNVSTLELGDSALYLCASSPSAGSGNTIYFGEGSWLTVV.

The chain joins TRBV21-1 to TRBJ2-7; the table assigns TRBD1, which was not confirmed against the DNA. TRBV21-1 constitutes a pseudogene. CDR3 length equals 14 residues. The CDR3 region has the DNA TGTGCCAGCAGCAAAGTTGATGGGCCGGACGAGCAGTACTTC. As protein: CASSKVDGPDEQYF.

This clone was picked up one time. The rearrangement links TRBV10-3 to TRBJ1-4, with D possibly matching TRBD1 (6 bases). The CDR3 is 19 amino acids. Trimming took off 2 bases at V and 4 bases at J, with 23 bases between the two ends. Germline lookup yields CDR1 ENHRY and CDR2 SYGVKD. The DNA for the CDR3 is TGTGCCATCAGTGAGAGTCCCCTAGCAGGGGCGCGGAGTAATGAAAAACTGTTTTTT. This codes for CAISESPLAGARSNEKLFF.

The rearrangement joins TRBV6-5 to TRBJ1-1; D is undetermined. The germline V gene has CDR1 MNHEY and CDR2 SVGAGI. CDR3 length: 12 amino acids. The V and J ends lost 6 bases and 4 bases respectively, with 9 bases between them. CDR3 DNA: TGTGCCAGCAGCTGGGGTGGCACTGAAGCTTTCTTT. Residues: CASSWGGTEAFF.

The CDR3 protein is CASSRGQPEAFF. Written as DNA, the CDR3 is TGTGCCAGCAGTCGGGGCCAGCCTGAAGCTTTCTTT. The chain employs TRBV28 and TRBJ1-1; a weak D match, TRBD1 (5 bases). V was clipped by 5 bases and J by 6 bases, with 10 bases between them. This CDR3 comprises 12 residues. Germline V CDR1 and CDR2: MDHEN, SYDVKM.

The J gene is TRBJ2-1, the V gene TRBV2; D is perhaps TRBD2 (7 bases). The CDR3 runs to 12 residues. Trimming left V 1 base short and J 16 bases short, with 14 bases between. Germline CDR1 reads SNHLY; CDR2 reads FYNNEI. The CDR3 spells CASSEVAGAGFF. DNA of the CDR3: TGTGCCAGCAGTGAAGTGGCGGGGGCGGGATTCTTC.

With respect to this clone: The same CDR3 can be traced to other DNA sequences in this sample. The CDR3 loop is CASSPVSALELYSNQPQHF. CDR3 DNA: TGTGCCAGCTCACCAGTCTCGGCACTGGAGCTCTATAGCAATCAGCCCCAGCATTTT. This chain joins TRBV18 and TRBJ1-5; D not certain. Germline V lookup: CDR1 KGHSH, CDR2 LQKENI. The CDR3 has 19 amino acids. Trimming pared 2 bases from V and 0 bases from J, leaving 20 bases between.

This chain connects TRBV6-6 to TRBJ1-3, with TRBD1 matching over 9 bases. Germline CDR1 reads MNHNY; CDR2 reads SVGAGI (reference sequence). V gave up 6 bases and J gave up 4 bases; unmatched junction bases: 7. This CDR3 is 15 amino acids long. The CDR3 region is CASRPTGGAGNTIYF. The CDR3 nucleotides are TGTGCCAGCAGGCCAACAGGGGGCGCCGGAAACACCATATATTTT.

The genes are TRBV28 and TRBJ1-5, with 10 bases identical to TRBD1. The CDR3 is made up of 15 amino acids. J lost 7 bases, V lost 6 bases, and 9 bases had no gene match. Germline V gene lookup returns CDR1 MDHEN and CDR2 SYDVKM. In nucleotides, the CDR3 is TGTGCCAGCAGCCAGACAGGGGGCCTAGGGCAGCCCCAGCATTTT. Amino acid sequence: CASSQTGGLGQPQHF.

The genes are TRBV18 and TRBJ2-1; the D is unclear. The CDR3 loop spans 17 amino acids. V lost 3 bases and J 5 bases, leaving 20 bases between the germline ends. Germline loops: CDR1 KGHSH, CDR2 LQKENI. CDR3 DNA sequence: TGTGCCAGCTCACCGGGCTATTATAAGAAAAAGGACAATGAGCAGTTCTTC. This codes for CASSPGYYKKKDNEQFF.

Relative to its sample, this clone is medium-sized. The gene calls are TRBV6-5 and TRBJ1-3, with 8 bases lining up with TRBD1. The CDR3 contains 15 residues. Trimming took 9 bases from V and 2 from J; bases not matched to a gene: 9. Germline CDR1 reads MNHEY; CDR2 reads SVGAGI. The chain's CDR3 is CASGTGGLAGNTIYF. The CDR3 DNA reads as TGTGCCAGTGGTACAGGGGGATTAGCTGGAAACACCATATATTTT.

The gene calls are TRBV13 and TRBJ1-1, with D unresolved. The germline gives CDR1 PRHDT, CDR2 FYEKMQ (reference sequence). V lost 1 base to trimming and J lost 3 bases, with 6 bases between them. This CDR3 comprises 13 residues. The CDR3 DNA sequence: TGTGCCAGCAGCTTAGTTAGGGACACTGAAGCTTTCTTT. This gives the protein CASSLVRDTEAFF.

In this sample, this clone turned up once. The rearrangement uses TRBV7-9 and TRBJ1-5, with no clear D. The germline V gene encodes CDR1 SEHNR and CDR2 FQNEAQ (reference sequence). The CDR3 covers 13 residues. Trimming took 2 bases from V and 7 from J, leaving 9 bases between them. CDR3 protein: CASSLSGRQPQHF. CDR3 DNA sequence: TGTGCCAGCAGCTTATCGGGGAGACAGCCCCAGCATTTT.

The chain uses TRBV9 and TRBJ1-4; TRBD1 aligns across 8 bases. The CDR3 runs to 15 residues. Germline V gives CDR1 SGDLS, CDR2 YYNGEE. The V gene end was trimmed by 4 bases and the J gene end by 7 bases; junction bases not matched to a gene: 9. In DNA form, the CDR3 reads TGTGCCAGCAGCCCAAGAGACAGGGGAGGTGAAAAACTGTTTTTT. Residues: CASSPRDRGGEKLFF.

The chain has TRBV28 and TRBJ1-3; D perhaps matches TRBD1 (5 bases). V lost 3 bases to trimming and J lost 4 bases, with 25 bases between them. The CDR3 length is 19 residues. Germline values: CDR1 MDHEN, CDR2 SYDVKM. The CDR3 loop is CASSFFTPPGPFRGNTIYF. In nucleotides, the CDR3 is TGTGCCAGCAGTTTTTTTACCCCGCCGGGGCCTTTTAGGGGAAACACCATATATTTT.

This clone was observed a handful of times. This rearrangement joins TRBV25-1 to TRBJ1-2; a possible D gene is TRBD1 (6 bases). Germline V lookup: CDR1 MGHDK, CDR2 SYGVNS. Trimming took off 3 bases at V and 7 bases at J, with 9 bases between the two ends. The CDR3 is 12 amino acids. CDR3 nucleotide sequence: TGTGCCAGCAGTGAGGGGGCGCTTGGCTACACCTTC. Translating it yields CASSEGALGYTF.

The chain joins TRBV5-4 to TRBJ2-2; TRBD1 agrees at 7 bases. Germline CDR1 and CDR2: SGHNT and YYREEE (reference sequence). V gave up 9 bases and J gave up 5 bases; unmatched junction bases: 13. This CDR3 is 15 amino acids long. CDR3 sequence reads: CATQVGTVGTGELFF. The CDR3 DNA is TGTGCCACCCAGGTGGGGACAGTGGGGACCGGGGAGCTGTTTTTT.